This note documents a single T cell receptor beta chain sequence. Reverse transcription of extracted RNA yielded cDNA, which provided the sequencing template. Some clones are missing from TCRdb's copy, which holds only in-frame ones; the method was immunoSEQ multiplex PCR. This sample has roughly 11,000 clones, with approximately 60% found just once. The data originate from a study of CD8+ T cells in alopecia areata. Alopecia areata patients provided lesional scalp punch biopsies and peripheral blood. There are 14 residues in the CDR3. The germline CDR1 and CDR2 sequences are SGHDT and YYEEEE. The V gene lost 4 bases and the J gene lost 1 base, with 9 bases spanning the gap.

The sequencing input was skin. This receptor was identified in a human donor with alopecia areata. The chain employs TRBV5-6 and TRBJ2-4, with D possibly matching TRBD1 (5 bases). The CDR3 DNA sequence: TGTGCCAGCAGCGTAAGGGGTGCCAAAAACATTCAGTACTTC. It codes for CASSVRGAKNIQYF.